This T cell receptor (beta chain) was sequenced during a study of response to subunit inactivated influenza vaccine. The CDR3 is 15 amino acids. Germline lookup yields CDR1 SGHAT and CDR2 FQNNGV. Trimming took 2 bases from V and 5 from J, leaving 10 bases between them. MiXCR was run by TCRdb on the RT-PCR reads, yielding one entry per CDR3 protein. Of some 550,000 distinct CDR3 sequences in the sample, around a quarter were seen once. In this sample, this clonotype turned up a few times. These data also featured in a second study, about T cells expressing NK-cell markers. Turning to that study: 5'RACE template switching with UMIs produced the TCR beta cDNA. A handful of donors likewise had their CD3+CD56-NKG2C+ fraction led by these clonotypes.

The receptor was isolated from a man aged 50 to 59 who received an inactivated influenza vaccine. This specimen was CD4+ T cells sorted from PBMCs, taken 11 to 12 days after vaccination. The chain employs TRBV11-2 and TRBJ1-6; the D gene is possibly TRBD1 (6 bases). The CDR3 DNA follows: TGTGCCAGCAGCTTAAATACAGGGAATAATTCACCCCTCCACTTT. As protein: CASSLNTGNNSPLHF.